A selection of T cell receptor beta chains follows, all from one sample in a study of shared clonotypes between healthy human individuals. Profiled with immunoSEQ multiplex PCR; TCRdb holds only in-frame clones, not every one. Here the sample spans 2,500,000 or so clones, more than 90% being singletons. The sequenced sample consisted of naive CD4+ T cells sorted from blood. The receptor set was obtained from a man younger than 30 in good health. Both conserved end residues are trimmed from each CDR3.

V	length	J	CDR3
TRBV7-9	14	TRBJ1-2	ASSLYGTPSAYGYT
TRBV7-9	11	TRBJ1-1	ASSLDMNTEAF
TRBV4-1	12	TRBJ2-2	ASSQDLFAGELF
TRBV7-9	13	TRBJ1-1	ASSWRWEVITEAF
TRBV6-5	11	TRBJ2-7	ASSKRLSYEQY
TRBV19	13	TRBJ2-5	ASSAPGTAQETQY
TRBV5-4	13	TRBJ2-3	ASSLGEGGWDTQY
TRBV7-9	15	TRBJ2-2	ASSPTPTGTETGELF
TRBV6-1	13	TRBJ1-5	ASSTTGGAGQPQH
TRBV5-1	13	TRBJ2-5	ASRAGGGSQETQY
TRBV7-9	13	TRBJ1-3	ASSPPRGSGNTIY
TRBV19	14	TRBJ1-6	ASTLGQGRYNSPLH
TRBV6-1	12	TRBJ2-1	ASSPDGKRVNRV
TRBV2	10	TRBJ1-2	ASRGADYGYT
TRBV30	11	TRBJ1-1	AWCGVLNTEAF
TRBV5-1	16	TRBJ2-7	ASSSEGLAGGSSYEQY
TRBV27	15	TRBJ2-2	ASSLRASGGRTGELF
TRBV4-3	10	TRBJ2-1	ANQVRAGEQF
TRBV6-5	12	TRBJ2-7	ATGRQGFSYEQY
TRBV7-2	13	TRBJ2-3	ASSLMGAGADTQY
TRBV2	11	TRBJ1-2	ASSVGPPYGYT
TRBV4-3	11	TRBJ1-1	ASSQEAGTGAF